The 15 T cell receptor beta chains in this list originate from one sample, sequenced in a study of CD8+ T cells in alopecia areata (dated by TCRdb to 2016 to 2018). Explained via the paper, the time point label denotes: baseline before oral tofacitinib. To prepare the library, the immunoSEQ multiplex PCR assay was applied. RNA was extracted from all samples and reverse transcribed into cDNA, which served as template for TCR sequencing. Imported from immuneACCESS, the table was reduced by TCRdb to in-frame sequences with V and J called. These copies leave out some clones; in studies compared against another copy, an unresolved V gene accounts for under half, and the cause of the remainder is not known. Counted in this sample were about 250,000 clones; approximately 61% of them appeared once. The ten largest make up roughly 1.2% of the sample. The sequences come from CD4+ T cells sorted from blood, collected at week 0. All receptors come from a human donor with alopecia areata.

V is TRBV6-1 and J is TRBJ1-2; 8 nucleotides align to TRBD1. CDR3 length: 12 amino acids. Germline trimming cut 11 bases from V and 5 bases from J; bases unmatched to any gene: 7. Germline-derived CDR1 and CDR2 are MNHNS and SASEGT. The CDR3 sequence: CAGGQEGYGYTF. CDR3 nucleotide sequence: TGTGCCGGGGGACAGGAGGGGTATGGCTACACCTTC.

The chain uses TRBV4-1 and TRBJ1-5, with no clear D. This CDR3 comprises 14 residues. Trimming stripped 0 bases from V and 6 bases from J, with 9 bases between. Germline CDR1 is MGHRA and CDR2 is YSYEKL. CDR3 protein: CASSQEEALQPQHF. The DNA for the CDR3 is TGCGCCAGCAGCCAAGAGGAAGCGCTTCAGCCCCAGCATTTT.

The chain recombines TRBV11-2 with TRBJ2-6; 8 nucleotides match TRBD1. CDR1 is SGHAT, CDR2 FQNNGV, per germline. This CDR3 comprises 16 residues. V lost 3 bases, J lost 2 bases, and 3 bases stayed unmatched. This chain's CDR3 is CASSFQGAAGANVLTF. As DNA, the CDR3 is TGTGCCAGCAGCTTCCAGGGGGCTGCTGGGGCCAACGTCCTGACTTTC.

The J gene is TRBJ2-3, the V gene TRBV18; D is possibly TRBD2 (5 bases). In germline, CDR1 is KGHSH, CDR2 LQKENI. The V end lost 6 bases, the J end lost 0 bases, and 7 bases lay between the germline ends. The CDR3 is made up of 13 amino acids. CDR3 amino acids: CASSRGSTDTQYF. Here the CDR3 DNA reads TGTGCCAGCTCTCGGGGTAGCACAGATACGCAGTATTTT. Looking up the rest from reference TRBV18 and TRBJ2-3 gives the full variable domain: NAGVMQNPRHLVRRRGQEARLRCSPMKGHSHVYWYRQLPEEGLKFMVYLQKENIIDESGMPKERFSAEFPKEGPSILRIQQVVRGDSAAYFCASSRGSTDTQYFGPGTRLTVL.

This clone was recorded once. V usage is TRBV25-1 and J usage is TRBJ1-2, with D unresolved. Germline CDR1 MGHDK, CDR2 SYGVNS. This CDR3 has 13 amino acids. V was pared by 1 base and J by 3 bases, with 6 bases between. CDR3 in DNA: TGTGCCAGCAGTGAATCGGCAGACTATGGCTACACCTTC. Translation: CASSESADYGYTF.

As concerns this clone: The sample has other DNA sequences that encode this CDR3 too. The V call is TRBV9, the J call TRBJ1-6; D unclear. Germline CDR1 SGDLS, CDR2 YYNGEE. The CDR3 sequence is 12 residues long. The V and J ends lost 2 bases and 7 bases respectively, with 4 bases between them. The CDR3 region has the DNA TGTGCCAGCAGCGTGGGGAATTCACCCCTCCACTTT. As protein: CASSVGNSPLHF.

This chain uses TRBV6-6 with TRBJ1-1; TRBD1 is a possible D gene (5 bases). Germline assignment: CDR1 MNHNY and CDR2 SVGAGI (reference sequence). This CDR3 has 12 amino acids. Trimming cost V 7 bases and J 1 base, with 7 bases left between them. CDR3 DNA: TGTGCCAGCAACACAGGGAACACTGAAGCTTTCTTT. Translated: CASNTGNTEAFF.

This clone turned up a few times. At the DNA level, this CDR3 is encoded by other sequences in the same sample as well. The chain is built from TRBV20-1 and TRBJ2-5; D remains ambiguous. V dropped 6 bases and J dropped 5 bases, with 4 bases sitting between them. There are 9 residues in the CDR3. Germline V gene lookup returns CDR1 DFQATT and CDR2 SNEGSKA (reference sequence). CDR3 DNA sequence: TGCAGTGCCCCGGAGACCCAGTACTTC. Its protein is CSAPETQYF.

The chain recombines TRBV6-5 with TRBJ2-5, with unresolved D. CDR1 and CDR2 (germline): MNHEY, SVGAGI. Trimming pared 8 bases from V and 3 bases from J, leaving 10 bases between. This CDR3 has 12 amino acids. The CDR3 region has the DNA TGTGCCAGCCTCCCGGCAGAAGAGACCCAGTACTTC. It specifies CASLPAEETQYF.

This clone has a handful of counts. This chain links TRBV2 with TRBJ2-7; TRBD2 agrees at 11 bases. The germline V gene has CDR1 SNHLY and CDR2 FYNNEI. With 4 bases clipped from V and 0 bases from J, the junction kept 8 bases outside the gene matches. CDR3 size: 17 residues. For the CDR3, the DNA is TGTGCCAGCAGTGCAAATTCGGGACTAGCGGCCTCCTACGAGCAGTACTTC. This translates into CASSANSGLAASYEQYF.

The chain combines TRBV7-3 with TRBJ2-2; D perhaps matches TRBD2 (6 bases). This CDR3 region has 15 residues. V was cut by 2 bases and J by 6 bases, with 13 bases left in between. Germline V lookup: CDR1 SGHTA, CDR2 FQGTGA. CDR3 bases: TGTGCCAGCAGCTTAGGGGACTGGGCACCCGGGGAGCTGTTTTTT. This translates into CASSLGDWAPGELFF.

The chain joins TRBV11-2 to TRBJ1-1; no clear D. V shed 2 bases and J shed 0 bases, with 4 bases lying between them. Germline CDR1 and CDR2: SGHAT and FQNNGV. The CDR3 has 13 amino acids. CDR3 in DNA: TGTGCCAGCAGCTTACATCTGAACACTGAAGCTTTCTTT. The encoded protein is CASSLHLNTEAFF.

The V gene is TRBV29-1, the J gene TRBJ2-5; either TRBD1 or TRBD2 may supply D (5 bases each). V shed 2 bases and J shed 7 bases, with 8 bases lying between them. Germline-derived CDR1 and CDR2 are SQVTM and ANQGSEA. The CDR3 length is 11 residues. CDR3 nucleotides: TGCAGCGTTGAAAATGGGGGGACCCAGTACTTC. It encodes CSVENGGTQYF.

This chain connects TRBV15 to TRBJ2-5; D is possibly TRBD1 (6 bases). Trimming shortened V by 0 bases and J by 4 bases, and 9 bases separated the two germline ends. This CDR3 is built from 14 residues. CDR1 and CDR2 from the germline V gene are LNHNV and YYDKDF (reference sequence). CDR3 bases: TGTGCCACCAGCAGAGATTCACAGGGAGAGACCCAGTACTTC. As protein: CATSRDSQGETQYF.

The chain employs TRBV2 and TRBJ2-7; tentatively, D is TRBD2 (5 bases). With 7 bases removed from V and 2 bases from J, the gap between germline ends came to 21 bases. The CDR3 consists of 16 residues. Germline V gene sequence: CDR1 SNHLY, CDR2 FYNNEI. CDR3 in amino acids: CASTSGHGVGPYEQYF. For the CDR3, the DNA is TGTGCCAGCACGTCGGGCCACGGGGTGGGTCCCTACGAGCAGTACTTC.